The 2 T cell receptor beta chains given below trace back to one sample, sequenced in a study of monozygotic twins with inflammatory bowel disease. TCRdb reprocessed the 5' RACE reads, keeping one entry per CDR3 protein, no DNA. This repertoire includes 350,000 to 550,000 distinct CDR3 sequences. The sequenced sample was blood. These receptors all come from a human donor with ulcerative colitis or Crohn's disease, or a healthy co-twin of an affected twin (not recorded which).

V and J are TRBV14 and TRBJ2-3; TCRdb calls TRBD2, which cannot be checked without DNA. This CDR3 has 17 amino acids. Germline V lookup: CDR1 SGHDN, CDR2 FVKESK. The CDR3 loop is CASSQDRLAGGPDTQYF.

The V and J genes are TRBV2 and TRBJ1-5; TCRdb's assignment of TRBD1 cannot be checked, as there is no DNA. Germline V gives CDR1 SNHLY, CDR2 FYNNEI. The CDR3 has 16 residues. CDR3 protein: CASSEETGGWNQPQHF.